This paragraph reports one TCR beta chain. Germline CDR1 is SGHVS and CDR2 is FNYEAQ. V shed 5 bases and J 7 bases; nucleotides not matched to a gene: 11. This CDR3 has 16 residues. These data belong to a study of blood T cell repertoires in COVID-19. Authors' methods: Scientists estimated how many nucleated cells there were by amplifying reference gene primers. The repertoire was sequenced with immunoSEQ multiplex PCR; TCRdb's copy has only in-frame clones and lacks some. V and J calls and clone size are copied from that table; D and trimming were computed from the DNA. This repertoire shows about 330,000 clones, around 90% found once; its top ten account for about 18%.

Input material: PBMCs or T cells enriched from blood (not recorded which). This TCR was recovered from a woman in her twenties or thirties who had recovered from COVID-19. This chain connects TRBV7-6 to TRBJ2-3; 11 nucleotides agree with TRBD2. CDR3 sequence: CASSPRIAGGENTQYF. The CDR3 DNA is TGTGCCAGCAGCCCCAGAATAGCGGGAGGGGAAAATACGCAGTATTTT. Full variable domain (rest looked up from reference TRBV7-6 and TRBJ2-3): GAGVSQSPRYKVTKRGQDVALRCDPISGHVSLYWYRQALGQGPEFLTYFNYEAQQDKSGLPNDRFSAERPEGSISTLTIQRTEQRDSAMYRCASSPRIAGGENTQYFGPGTRLTVL.